The 22 T cell receptor beta chains in this list originate from one sample, sequenced in a study of vaccination and CD4 T cells after COVID-19. The treatment was: approximately 11-day PBMC culture with coronavirus spike peptide pools or control peptides (ViraFEST assay). These TCRs' antigens remain unknown. The Oncomine TCR Beta short-read assay was applied to DNA of cultured CD4+ T cells. TCRdb reprocessed the PCR reads via MiXCR and lists one record per CDR3 protein. Of about 15,000 distinct CDR3 sequences in the sample, about half were seen once. Specimen: CD4+ T cells from blood, cultured in vitro. These receptors all come from a human donor who had recovered from COVID-19.

The V gene is TRBV20-1, the J gene TRBJ2-3; D is unresolved. This CDR3 comprises 12 residues. The germline CDR1 and CDR2 sequences are DFQATT and SNEGSKA (reference sequence). V was clipped by 6 bases and J by 6 bases, with 13 bases between them. The CDR3 spells CSANSVSDTQYF. The CDR3 DNA reads as TGCAGTGCCAATTCGGTTTCGGATACGCAGTATTTT.

With respect to this clonotype: Its ends do not fully match the called genes, so a read error is possible. The chain is built from TRBV27 and TRBJ2-4; 7 positions agree with TRBD2. CDR3 size: 12 residues. Looked up from germline, CDR1 is MNHEY and CDR2 is SMNVEV (reference sequence). In DNA, the CDR3 is TGTGCCAGCAGTTCGACGACCGGGACTATGAACTTC. Protein product: CASSSTTGTMNF.

This sequence joins TRBV19 and TRBJ2-4; D unclear. V lost 5 bases and J lost 0, with 14 bases in between. The CDR3 is 16 amino acids. Germline V CDR1 and CDR2: LNHDA, SQIVND (reference sequence). The CDR3: CASSPPVTRAKNIQYF. CDR3 sequence (DNA): TGTGCCAGTAGTCCTCCCGTGACGAGAGCCAAAAACATTCAGTACTTC.

The V and J genes are TRBV5-1 and TRBJ1-6; a weak D match, TRBD1 (5 bases). The V gene's germline CDR1 is SGHRS and CDR2 YFSETQ. The CDR3 has 13 amino acids. The V end was cut by 0 bases, the J end by 8 bases, with 6 bases between. The CDR3 loop is CASSLGGDSPLHF. The CDR3 DNA is TGCGCCAGCAGCTTGGGAGGGGATTCACCCCTCCACTTT.

Only a few counts were recorded for this clonotype. The rearrangement uses TRBV6-2 or TRBV6-3 and TRBJ2-3; the D gene is possibly TRBD1 (5 bases). V lost 8 bases and J 4 bases, leaving 22 bases between the germline ends. This CDR3 contains 16 residues. Germline loops: CDR1 MNHEY, CDR2 SVGEGT. The CDR3 nucleotides read TGTGCCAGCTCTACCCCCCAGGCCCTAGGGGCAGATACGCAGTATTTT. Amino acid sequence: CASSTPQALGADTQYF.

The J gene is TRBJ1-1, the V gene TRBV7-3, with D maybe TRBD1 (5 bases). The germline CDR1 and CDR2 sequences are SGHTA and FQGTGA. Deletions cut 2 bases from V and 2 bases from J, with 12 bases between. This CDR3 has 15 amino acids. DNA for the CDR3: TGTGCCAGCAGCTTATCTCCAGGGCCTAACACTGAAGCTTTCTTT. Its translation is CASSLSPGPNTEAFF.

The chain carries TRBV12-5 and TRBJ1-1, with D possibly matching TRBD1 (6 bases). V lost 6 bases and J 4 bases, leaving 15 bases between the germline ends. CDR3 length: 14 amino acids. In germline, CDR1 is LGHNT, CDR2 FRNRAP. In DNA form, the CDR3 reads TGTGCTAGTGGCCACTCAGGGGTAGTCACTGAAGCTTTCTTT. Its protein product is CASGHSGVVTEAFF.

This rearrangement joins TRBV20-1 to TRBJ2-4; D is possibly TRBD1 or TRBD2 (5 bases each). The CDR3 has 17 residues. The V and J ends lost 0 bases and 0 bases respectively, with 15 bases between them. Per germline, CDR1 DFQATT and CDR2 SNEGSKA (reference sequence). In DNA form, the CDR3 reads TGCAGTGCTAGAGATGCGTTGGGTGGGGGAGCCAAAAACATTCAGTACTTC. Amino acid sequence: CSARDALGGGAKNIQYF.

The chain combines TRBV7-3 with TRBJ2-7; TRBD2 is a possible D gene (5 bases). The CDR3 covers 13 residues. In germline, CDR1 is SGHTA, CDR2 FQGTGA. Trimming took off 5 bases at V and 6 bases at J, with 14 bases between the two ends. CDR3 amino acids: CASSRTWESEQYF. Written as DNA, the CDR3 is TGTGCCAGCAGCAGGACTTGGGAGTCCGAGCAGTACTTC.

The rearrangement links TRBV5-6 to TRBJ1-1, with no clear D. The CDR3 covers 15 residues. The germline CDR1 and CDR2 sequences are SGHDT and YYEEEE. Trimming took off 2 bases at V and 4 bases at J, with 15 bases between the two ends. The CDR3 nucleotides read TGTGCCAGCAGCTTAAGGGAGGCTTTTGGCACTGAAGCTTTCTTT. Its protein is CASSLREAFGTEAFF.

The chain joins TRBV11-2 to TRBJ1-6; TRBD1 agrees at 8 bases. Germline V gene lookup returns CDR1 SGHAT and CDR2 FQNNGV. This CDR3 contains 15 residues. V lost 2 bases, J lost 11 bases, and 8 bases stayed unmatched. The DNA for the CDR3 is TGTGCCAGCAGCTTATCCGGGACAGGCGTGACACCCCTCCACTTT. This encodes CASSLSGTGVTPLHF.

This clonotype has only a few counts. The rearrangement links TRBV7-8 to TRBJ1-2; D might be TRBD1 (6 bases). V was shortened by 2 bases and J by 4 bases, with 17 bases between the two germline ends. CDR3 length equals 16 residues. Germline values: CDR1 SGHVS, CDR2 FQNEAQ. CDR3 loop: CASSLNSGRGGYGYTF. As DNA, the CDR3 is TGTGCCAGCAGCTTAAACTCGGGAAGGGGGGGCTATGGCTACACCTTC. The full variable domain, completed using reference TRBV7-8 and TRBJ1-2, is GAGVSQSPRYKVAKRGQDVALRCDPISGHVSLFWYQQALGQGPEFLTYFQNEAQLDKSGLPSDRFFAERPEGSVSTLKIQRTQQEDSAVYLCASSLNSGRGGYGYTFGSGTRLTVV.

This chain joins TRBV7-6 and TRBJ2-7; D is uncertain. This CDR3 is 15 amino acids long. V lost 0 bases to trimming and J lost 4 bases, with 13 bases between them. The germline V gene encodes CDR1 SGHVS and CDR2 FNYEAQ. The CDR3 protein is CASSLAVSSIYEQYF. The CDR3 coding sequence is TGTGCCAGCAGCTTAGCGGTCTCCAGTATTTACGAGCAGTACTTC.

The chain has TRBV19 and TRBJ1-2; no firm D call. Trimming cost V 3 bases and J 4 bases, with 9 bases left between them. Germline lookup yields CDR1 LNHDA and CDR2 SQIVND (reference sequence). This CDR3 contains 13 residues. CDR3 bases: TGTGCCAGTAGTATGGGCAGGACCTATGGCTACACCTTC. Its translation is CASSMGRTYGYTF.

This clonotype was observed a few times. This chain joins TRBV6-1 and TRBJ1-5; D not resolved. The CDR3 is 15 residues long. V was trimmed by 5 bases and J by 6 bases, leaving 17 bases between them. The germline gives CDR1 MNHNS, CDR2 SASEGT. CDR3 sequence (DNA): TGTGCCAGCAGTCGCGGGGAGCCGGCAAGTCAGCCCCAGCATTTT. Translating it yields CASSRGEPASQPQHF.

CDR3 region: CASTVNGTSGSIRSYEQYF. DNA for the CDR3: TGTGCCAGCACCGTTAATGGGACTAGCGGGAGTATTAGGTCCTACGAGCAGTACTTC. V gene TRBV21-1 combines with J gene TRBJ2-7; the tabulated D call, TRBD2, remains unverified against the DNA. TRBV21-1 is listed as a pseudogene. The CDR3 is made up of 19 amino acids.

The rearrangement joins TRBV27 to TRBJ2-1; D might be TRBD1 (6 bases). V lost 6 bases to trimming and J lost 0 bases, with 18 bases between them. The CDR3 is 17 residues long. In germline, CDR1 is MNHEY, CDR2 SMNVEV (reference sequence). The CDR3 nucleotides are TGTGCCAGCAGACGACTGTGGACAGAAAGCTCCTACAATGAGCAGTTCTTC. Its translation is CASRRLWTESSYNEQFF.

The chain employs TRBV2 and TRBJ1-5, with D uncertain. The germline V and J ends were trimmed by 7 bases and 5 bases, with 15 bases remaining between them. Germline assignment: CDR1 SNHLY and CDR2 FYNNEI. The CDR3 sequence is 14 residues long. CDR3 sequence (DNA): TGTGCCAGCACTTTGGGAAGCGTTGATCAGCCCCAGCATTTT. It translates to CASTLGSVDQPQHF. The full variable domain, in which reference TRBV2 and TRBJ1-5 provide the parts outside the CDR3, is EPEVTQTPSHQVTQMGQEVILRCVPISNHLYFYWYRQILGQKVEFLVSFYNNEISEKSEIFDDQFSVERPDGSNFTLKIRSTKLEDSAMYFCASTLGSVDQPQHFGDGTRLSIL.

This clonotype was detected only a few times. This chain links TRBV7-9 with TRBJ1-2; D possibly corresponds to TRBD1 (5 bases). Germline V gives CDR1 SEHNR, CDR2 FQNEAQ (reference sequence). CDR3 length: 16 amino acids. V lost 5 bases to trimming and J lost 3 bases, with 19 bases between them. The CDR3 DNA reads TGTGCCAGCAGCCCGGACAAGGGTCGCGGCGACTATGGCTACACCTTC. It yields the protein CASSPDKGRGDYGYTF.

This rearrangement joins TRBV9 to TRBJ2-5; the D gene is possibly TRBD1 (6 bases). The CDR3 contains 14 residues. V was clipped by 6 bases and J by 4 bases, with 16 bases between them. Germline V gene sequence: CDR1 SGDLS, CDR2 YYNGEE. DNA for the CDR3: TGTGCCAGCAACGTTCAGGGGTTCCTAGAGACCCAGTACTTC. It specifies CASNVQGFLETQYF.

This chain joins TRBV18 and TRBJ1-6; TRBD1 matches 7 bases. Germline V CDR1 and CDR2: KGHSH, LQKENI. J lost 0 bases, V lost 3 bases, and 5 bases had no gene match. The CDR3 totals 17 residues. The DNA for the CDR3 is TGTGCCAGCTCACCTGGACAGGTCTTCTCCTATAATTCACCCCTCCACTTT. This translates into CASSPGQVFSYNSPLHF. The full variable domain, in which reference TRBV18 and TRBJ1-6 provide the parts outside the CDR3, is NAGVMQNPRHLVRRRGQEARLRCSPMKGHSHVYWYRQLPEEGLKFMVYLQKENIIDESGMPKERFSAEFPKEGPSILRIQQVVRGDSAAYFCASSPGQVFSYNSPLHFGNGTRLTVT.

The J gene is TRBJ2-7, the V gene TRBV7-2; no firm D call. CDR3 length: 14 residues. Germline loops: CDR1 SGHTA, CDR2 FQGNSA. V gave up 2 bases and J gave up 7 bases, with 15 bases separating them. The CDR3 DNA reads TGTGCCAGCAGCTTATATGAGGCCGCGCTTGAGCAGTACTTC. This sequence encodes CASSLYEAALEQYF.